This entry lists 5 T cell receptor beta chains sequenced from one sample in a study of CXCR3-negative and CXCR3-positive naive CD8 T cells. Broader study findings: Hydrophobicity was higher for TRB CDR3s found in CXCR3-positive naive cells than in CXCR3-negative naive cells.

These receptors' targets are unknown. The TRB libraries of cDNA were built by UMI-labeled 5' RACE. With the 5' RACE reads reprocessed, TCRdb shows one record per CDR3 protein and no DNA. The sample holds 150,000 or so distinct CDR3 sequences. The sample was naive CXCR3+ CD8+ T cells from blood. Noted subset: CD45RO-CCR7+CD27+CD95- naive CD8+ T cells expressing CXCR3 (TNR3+). The receptors were gathered from a human donor in good health. Some clones in this sample may be carry-over from other donors' samples.

The rearrangement links TRBV4-3 to TRBJ2-7; TCRdb names TRBD1, which stays unverified in the absence of DNA. CDR1 and CDR2 (germline): LGHNA, YSLEER. The CDR3 totals 15 residues. The CDR3 is CASSLTWTGGHEQYF.

The chain uses TRBV9 and TRBJ2-7. The CDR3 is 14 residues long. Germline values: CDR1 SGDLS, CDR2 YYNGEE. This CDR3 is CASSVAQERSEQYF.

This chain links TRBV7-3 with TRBJ2-4; TCRdb's D gene call, TRBD2, goes unchecked for lack of DNA. In germline, CDR1 is SGHTA, CDR2 FQGTGA. There are 16 residues in the CDR3. CDR3 amino acids: CASGPPTSGGLNIQYF. The full variable domain, in which reference TRBV7-3 and TRBJ2-4 provide the parts outside the CDR3, is GAGVSQTPSNKVTEKGKYVELRCDPISGHTALYWYRQSLGQGPEFLIYFQGTGAADDSGLPNDRFFAVRPEGSVSTLKIQRTERGDSAVYLCASGPPTSGGLNIQYFGAGTRLSVL.

The chain recombines TRBV5-4 with TRBJ2-7; checking the TCRdb D call of TRBD1 is not possible without DNA. This CDR3 region has 16 residues. Looked up from germline, CDR1 is SGHNT and CDR2 is YYREEE (reference sequence). The CDR3 is CASSASPGQGSYEQYF.

The CDR3 loop is CASSLGLSGGQPQHF. The chain is built from TRBV12-3 or TRBV12-4 and TRBJ1-5; the TCRdb D gene call, TRBD1, has no DNA to confirm it. CDR3 length: 15 amino acids.